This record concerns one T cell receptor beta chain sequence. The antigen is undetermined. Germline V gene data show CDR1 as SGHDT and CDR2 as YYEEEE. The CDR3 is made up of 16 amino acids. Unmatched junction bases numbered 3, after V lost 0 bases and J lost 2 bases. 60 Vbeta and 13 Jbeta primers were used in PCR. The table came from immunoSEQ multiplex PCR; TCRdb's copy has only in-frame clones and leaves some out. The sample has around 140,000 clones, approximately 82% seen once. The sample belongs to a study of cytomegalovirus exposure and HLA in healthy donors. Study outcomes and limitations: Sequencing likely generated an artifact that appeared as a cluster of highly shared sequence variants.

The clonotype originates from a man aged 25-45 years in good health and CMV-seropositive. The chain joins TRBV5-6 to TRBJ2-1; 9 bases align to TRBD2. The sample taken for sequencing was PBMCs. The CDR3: CASSLGLAAAYNEQFF. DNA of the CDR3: TGTGCCAGCAGCTTGGGACTAGCGGCTGCCTACAATGAGCAGTTCTTC.